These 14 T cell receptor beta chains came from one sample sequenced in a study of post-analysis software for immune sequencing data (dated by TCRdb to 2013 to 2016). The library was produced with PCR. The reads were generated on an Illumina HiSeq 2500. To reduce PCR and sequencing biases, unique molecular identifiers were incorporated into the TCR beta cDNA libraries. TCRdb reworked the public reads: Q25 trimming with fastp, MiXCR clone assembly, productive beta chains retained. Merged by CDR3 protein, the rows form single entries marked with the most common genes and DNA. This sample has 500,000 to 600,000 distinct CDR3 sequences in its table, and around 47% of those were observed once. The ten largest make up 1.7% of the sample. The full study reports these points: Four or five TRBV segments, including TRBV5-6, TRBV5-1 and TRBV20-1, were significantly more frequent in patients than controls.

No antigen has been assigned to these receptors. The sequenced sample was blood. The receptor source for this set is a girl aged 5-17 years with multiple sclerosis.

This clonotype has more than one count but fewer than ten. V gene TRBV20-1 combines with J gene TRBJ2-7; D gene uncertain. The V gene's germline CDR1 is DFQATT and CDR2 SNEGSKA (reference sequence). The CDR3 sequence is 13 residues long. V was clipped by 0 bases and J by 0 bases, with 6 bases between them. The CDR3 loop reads CSARDPTSYEQYF. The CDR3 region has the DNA TGCAGTGCTAGAGATCCCACCTCCTACGAGCAGTACTTC.

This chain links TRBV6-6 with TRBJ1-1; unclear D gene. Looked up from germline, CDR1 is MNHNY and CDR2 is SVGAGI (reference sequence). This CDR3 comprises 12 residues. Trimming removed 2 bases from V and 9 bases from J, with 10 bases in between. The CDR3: CASSYQAAKAFF. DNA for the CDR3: TGTGCCAGCAGTTACCAAGCGGCCAAAGCTTTCTTT.

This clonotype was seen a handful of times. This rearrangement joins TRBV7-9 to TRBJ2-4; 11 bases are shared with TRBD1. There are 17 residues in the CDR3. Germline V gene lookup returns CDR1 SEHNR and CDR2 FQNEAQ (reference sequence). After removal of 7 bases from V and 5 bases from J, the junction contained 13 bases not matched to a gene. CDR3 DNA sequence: TGTGCCAGCACCCCTCCGGGGACAGGGGGTTTCGAAAACATTCAGTACTTC. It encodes CASTPPGTGGFENIQYF.

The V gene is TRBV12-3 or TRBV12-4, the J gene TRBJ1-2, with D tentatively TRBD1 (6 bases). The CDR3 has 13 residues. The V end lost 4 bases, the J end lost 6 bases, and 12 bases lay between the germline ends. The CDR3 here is CASSSRQADGYTF. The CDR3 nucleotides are TGTGCCAGCAGTTCTCGACAGGCTGATGGCTACACCTTC.

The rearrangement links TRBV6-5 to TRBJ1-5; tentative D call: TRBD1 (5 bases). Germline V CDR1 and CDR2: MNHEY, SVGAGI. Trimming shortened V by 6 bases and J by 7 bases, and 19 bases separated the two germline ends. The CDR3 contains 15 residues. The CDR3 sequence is CASRRSEGFDQPQHF. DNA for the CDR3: TGTGCCAGCAGGCGCTCGGAGGGGTTCGACCAGCCCCAGCATTTT.

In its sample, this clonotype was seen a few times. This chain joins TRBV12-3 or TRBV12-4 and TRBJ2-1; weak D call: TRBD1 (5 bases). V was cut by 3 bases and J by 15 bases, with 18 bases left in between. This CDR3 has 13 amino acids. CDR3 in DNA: TGTGCCAGCAGTTTCCCCGGACAATCCTGGGGGTTCTTC. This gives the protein CASSFPGQSWGFF.

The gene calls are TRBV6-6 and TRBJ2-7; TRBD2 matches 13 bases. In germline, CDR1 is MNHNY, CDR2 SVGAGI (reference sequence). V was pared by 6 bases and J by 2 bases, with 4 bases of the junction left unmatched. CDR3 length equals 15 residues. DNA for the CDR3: TGTGCCAGCAGGTTGACTAGCGGGAGGACCTACGAGCAGTACTTC. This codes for CASRLTSGRTYEQYF.

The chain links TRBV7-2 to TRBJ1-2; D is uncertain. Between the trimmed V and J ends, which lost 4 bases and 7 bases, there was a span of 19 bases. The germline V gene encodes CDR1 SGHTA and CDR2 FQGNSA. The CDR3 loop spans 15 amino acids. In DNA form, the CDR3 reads TGTGCCAGCAGCTGGAACGGGAGGACCTTTCGTGGCTACACCTTC. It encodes CASSWNGRTFRGYTF.

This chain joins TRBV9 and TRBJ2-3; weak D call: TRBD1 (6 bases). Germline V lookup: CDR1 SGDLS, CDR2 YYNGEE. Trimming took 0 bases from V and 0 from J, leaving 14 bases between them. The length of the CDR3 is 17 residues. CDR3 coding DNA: TGTGCCAGCAGCGTAGGGGGGCTTGCGGCTAGCACAGATACGCAGTATTTT. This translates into CASSVGGLAASTDTQYF.

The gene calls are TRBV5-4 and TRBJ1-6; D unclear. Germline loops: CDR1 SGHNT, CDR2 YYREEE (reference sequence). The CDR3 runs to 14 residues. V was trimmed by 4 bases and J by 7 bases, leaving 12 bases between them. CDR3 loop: CASSERERNSPLHF. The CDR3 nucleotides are TGTGCCAGCAGCGAACGGGAGAGGAATTCACCCCTCCACTTT.

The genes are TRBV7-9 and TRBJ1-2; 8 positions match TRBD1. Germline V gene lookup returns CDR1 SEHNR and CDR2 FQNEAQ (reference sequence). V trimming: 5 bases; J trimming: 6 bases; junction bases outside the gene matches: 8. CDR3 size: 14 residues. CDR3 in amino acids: CASSPENRGNGYTF. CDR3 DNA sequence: TGTGCCAGCAGCCCAGAAAACAGGGGGAATGGCTACACCTTC. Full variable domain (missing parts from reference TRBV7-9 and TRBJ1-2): DTGVSQNPRHKITKRGQNVTFRCDPISEHNRLYWYRQTLGQGPEFLTYFQNEAQLEKSRLLSDRFSAERPKGSFSTLEIQRTEQGDSAMYLCASSPENRGNGYTFGSGTRLTVV.

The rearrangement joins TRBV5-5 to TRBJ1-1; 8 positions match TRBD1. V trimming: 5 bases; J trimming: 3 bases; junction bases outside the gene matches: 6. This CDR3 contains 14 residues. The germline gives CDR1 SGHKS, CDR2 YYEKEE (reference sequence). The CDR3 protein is CASRPTGAYTEAFF. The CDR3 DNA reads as TGTGCCAGCAGGCCGACAGGGGCATACACTGAAGCTTTCTTT.

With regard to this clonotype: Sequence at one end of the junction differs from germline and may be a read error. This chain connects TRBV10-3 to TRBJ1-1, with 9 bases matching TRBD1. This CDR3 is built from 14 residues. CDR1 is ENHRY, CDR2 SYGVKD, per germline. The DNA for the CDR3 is TGTGCCATCAGCGGGACAGGGATGAACGCTGAAGCTTTCTTT. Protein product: CAISGTGMNAEAFF.

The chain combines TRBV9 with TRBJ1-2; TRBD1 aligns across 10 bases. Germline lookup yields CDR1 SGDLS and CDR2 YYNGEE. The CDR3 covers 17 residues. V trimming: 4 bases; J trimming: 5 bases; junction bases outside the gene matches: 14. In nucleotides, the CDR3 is TGTGCCAGCAGCCCCAAAGCGGGACAGGGGACCCTTTATGGCTACACCTTC. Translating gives CASSPKAGQGTLYGYTF.